Listed below are T cell receptor beta chains from one sample, sequenced in a study of early T cells in non-severe SARS-CoV-2 infection. A single record per CDR3 protein comes from TCRdb applying MiXCR to the 5' RACE reads. Of fewer than 60,000 distinct CDR3 sequences listed, roughly 9.4% were seen once; the top ten hold 5.3%. The material was whole blood, obtained at baseline. Receptors originate from an adult who was a healthcare worker with PCR-confirmed SARS-CoV-2 infection or an uninfected control (not recorded which). CDR3s include the opening cysteine and the closing phenylalanine or tryptophan. The D gene is left open where the match is weak. The size field is filled for only some rows; it gives once, few, many or a size class.

>TRBV7-3|.|.|TRBJ2-1
CASSQTSFGEQFF
TGTGCCAGCAGCCAAACTAGTTTCGGTGAGCAGTTCTTC
>TRBV7-9|.|few|TRBJ2-1
CASAQEMVGSSYNEQFF
TGTGCCAGCGCCCAAGAAATGGTTGGGAGCTCCTACAATGAGCAGTTCTTC
>TRBV28|.|many|TRBJ2-1
CASTPQARGGQFF
TGTGCCAGCACCCCGCAGGCCCGTGGGGGGCAGTTCTTC
>TRBV18|.|few|TRBJ1-1
CASSPTGGFTEAFF
TGTGCCAGCTCACCCACCGGGGGCTTTACTGAAGCTTTCTTT
>TRBV2|TRBD2|few|TRBJ2-1
CASRGTSGGYNEQFF
TGTGCCAGCAGAGGGACTAGCGGGGGGTACAATGAGCAGTTCTTC
>TRBV29-1|.|few|TRBJ1-5
CSAGGRRDSNQPQHF
TGCAGCGCTGGAGGGAGGCGTGATAGCAATCAGCCCCAGCATTTT
>TRBV12-3/TRBV12-4|.|many|TRBJ1-1
CASSPGRSIEAFF
TGTGCCAGCAGTCCAGGACGGTCGATTGAAGCTTTCTTT
>TRBV18|.|many|TRBJ1-6
CASSPGGGDSPLHF
TGTGCCAGCTCACCGGGGGGCGGGGATTCACCCCTCCACTTT
>TRBV6-2/TRBV6-3|.|many|TRBJ2-1
CASSYSGNTDEQFF
TGTGCCAGCAGTTACTCTGGCAACACTGATGAGCAGTTCTTC
>TRBV6-2/TRBV6-3|TRBD2|.|TRBJ2-1
CASSSPGLGVEQFF
TGTGCCAGCAGTTCACCGGGACTAGGGGTTGAGCAGTTCTTC
>TRBV7-2|TRBD1|few|TRBJ1-1
CASRRSGQGGPDTEAFF
TGTGCCAGCAGGCGCTCTGGACAGGGCGGTCCGGACACTGAAGCTTTCTTT
>TRBV6-2/TRBV6-3|.|few|TRBJ1-1
CASSPQGETEAFF
TGTGCCAGCAGTCCTCAGGGTGAAACTGAAGCTTTCTTT
>TRBV10-1|TRBD1|.|TRBJ2-7
CASIRTGYYEQYF
TGCGCCAGCATTCGGACAGGGTACTACGAACAGTACTTC
>TRBV27|.|many|TRBJ1-2
CASTPLGHHPMSGYTF
TGTGCCAGCACCCCCCTGGGACACCATCCTATGTCTGGCTACACCTTC
>TRBV7-2|TRBD2|.|TRBJ2-2
CASSLAASGGQNTGELFF
TGTGCCAGCAGCTTAGCGGCTAGCGGGGGGCAGAACACCGGGGAGCTGTTTTTT
>TRBV18|.|few|TRBJ2-7
CASSPPVSATYRQYF
TGTGCCAGCTCACCACCGGTTTCGGCTACCTACCGTCAGTACTTC
>TRBV5-1|.|many|TRBJ1-5
CASSLEGGNQPQHF
TGCGCCAGCAGCTTGGAGGGAGGGAATCAGCCCCAGCATTTT
>TRBV11-2|.|.|TRBJ2-7
CASSPRYDATGFYEQYF
TGTGCCAGCAGTCCCCGGTACGATGCGACAGGTTTCTACGAGCAGTACTTC
>TRBV5-6|.|.|TRBJ2-2
CASSLAAPSTGELFF
TGTGCCAGCAGCTTGGCCGCGCCAAGTACCGGGGAGCTGTTTTTT
>TRBV19|.|many|TRBJ2-2
CASSIGTANTGELFF
TGTGCCAGTAGTATAGGGACGGCGAACACCGGGGAGCTGTTTTTT
>TRBV14|.|few|TRBJ1-2
CASRTAAPYGYTF
TGTGCCAGCCGGACGGCGGCCCCTTACGGCTACACCTTC
>TRBV12-3/TRBV12-4|.|.|TRBJ2-3
CASSFEYGPGTDTQYF
TGTGCCAGCAGTTTCGAGTACGGGCCGGGGACAGATACGCAGTATTTT
>TRBV12-3/TRBV12-4|.|few|TRBJ2-2
CASSFPRGTGELFF
TGTGCCAGCAGTTTTCCTAGGGGCACCGGGGAGCTGTTTTTT
>TRBV6-5|.|.|TRBJ1-1
CASSYSISGQTAFF
TGTGCCAGCAGTTACTCGATATCTGGACAGACGGCTTTCTTT
>TRBV7-9|.|.|TRBJ2-3
CASLPGTDTQYF
TGTGCCAGCCTACCTGGCACAGATACGCAGTATTTT
>TRBV20-1|.|many|TRBJ1-6
CSAYPSGDVYSPLHF
TGCAGTGCCTATCCTTCAGGGGATGTCTATTCACCCCTCCACTTT
>TRBV20-1|TRBD2|.|TRBJ2-5
CSATGGRETQYF
TGCAGTGCTACGGGGGGGCGTGAGACCCAGTACTTC
>TRBV10-3|.|many|TRBJ1-3
CAISEQTGTWNTIYF
TGTGCCATCAGTGAGCAGACCGGGACATGGAACACCATATATTTT
>TRBV7-9|TRBD2|.|TRBJ2-3
CASSQGLAVDTQYF
TGTGCCAGCAGCCAGGGACTAGCGGTAGATACGCAGTATTTT
>TRBV30|.|.|TRBJ1-3
CAWSRLGTSNQGNTIYF
TGTGCCTGGAGTCGTCTCGGGACCTCGAATCAAGGAAACACCATATATTTT
>TRBV9|TRBD2|many|TRBJ2-1
CASSGTRTSAEQFF
TGTGCCAGCAGCGGAACCAGGACTAGTGCTGAGCAGTTCTTC
>TRBV6-6|TRBD1|few|TRBJ2-4
CASSYSTGGNIQYF
TGTGCCAGCAGTTACTCGACAGGGGGGAACATTCAGTACTTC
>TRBV7-9|TRBD2|few|TRBJ2-3
CASSSSRRERLFGTDTQYF
TGTGCCAGCAGCTCTAGTCGGCGGGAGAGACTTTTCGGCACAGATACGCAGTATTTT
>TRBV29-1|.|many|TRBJ2-1
CSVNEQFF
TGCAGCGTGAATGAGCAGTTCTTC
>TRBV27|.|many|TRBJ2-3
CASSPLLLLGDTQYF
TGTGCCAGCAGTCCCCTGCTCCTCCTAGGGGATACGCAGTATTTT